Sequencing of this T cell receptor beta chain was carried out in a study of PD-1 blockade in classical Hodgkin lymphoma. The assay was immunoSEQ multiplex PCR, and TCRdb's table has in-frame clones only and misses some. The sample shows just under 7,500 clones, 60% to 85% of them seen only once. Each patient relapsed following autologous stem cell transplantation, and prior brentuximab vedotin exposure differed. Trimming took off 4 bases at V and 7 bases at J, with 14 bases between the two ends. This CDR3 contains 15 residues. The germline gives CDR1 MNHNS, CDR2 SASEGT. The source is a human donor with classical Hodgkin lymphoma. The V call is TRBV6-1, the J call TRBJ1-6; D possibly corresponds to TRBD1 (5 bases). The sequences come from peripheral blood mononuclear cells (PBMCs), collected before the second cycle of nivolumab. The CDR3 loop is CASSAGTAPNSPLHF. The CDR3 nucleotides read TGTGCCAGCAGTGCCGGGACCGCCCCAAATTCACCCCTCCACTTT.